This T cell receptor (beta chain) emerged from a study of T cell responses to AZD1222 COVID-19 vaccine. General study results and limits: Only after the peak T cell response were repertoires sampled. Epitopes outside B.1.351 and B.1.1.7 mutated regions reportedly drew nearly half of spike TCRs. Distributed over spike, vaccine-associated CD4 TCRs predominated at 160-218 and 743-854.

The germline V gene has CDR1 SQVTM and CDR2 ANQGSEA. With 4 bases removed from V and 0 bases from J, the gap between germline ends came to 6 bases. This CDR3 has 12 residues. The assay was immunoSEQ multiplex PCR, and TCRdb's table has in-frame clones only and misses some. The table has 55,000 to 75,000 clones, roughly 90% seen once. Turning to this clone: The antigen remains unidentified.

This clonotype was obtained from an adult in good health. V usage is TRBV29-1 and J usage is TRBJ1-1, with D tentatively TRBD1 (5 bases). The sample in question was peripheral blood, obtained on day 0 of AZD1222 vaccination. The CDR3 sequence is CSVGQLNTEAFF. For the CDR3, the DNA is TGCAGCGTTGGACAGTTGAACACTGAAGCTTTCTTT.